The 20 T cell receptor beta chains in this list originate from one sample, sequenced in a study of spatial heterogeneity in lung cancer. General study findings and limits: It was found that expanded intratumoral alpha and beta TCR counts tracked tumor mutation counts.

TCRdb itself ran the 5' RACE reads through MiXCR, one entry per CDR3 protein. The repertoire includes 3,000 to 4,500 distinct CDR3 sequences, roughly 8.6% of them detected once, and around 16% sits in the top ten. Their cognate antigens are unknown. This sample's time point: sample taken at primary tumor resection. Sequenced material: lung tumor tissue, taken at surgery. The receptor source for this set is a male donor with early-stage non-small cell lung cancer.

V usage is TRBV4-1 and J usage is TRBJ2-7; D is ambiguous. The germline gives CDR1 MGHRA, CDR2 YSYEKL. This CDR3 region has 12 residues. Trimming left V 1 base short and J 3 bases short, with 4 bases between. Written as DNA, the CDR3 is TGCGCCAGCAGCCAAGGGAGCTACGAGCAGTACTTC. Translating it yields CASSQGSYEQYF.

This clonotype was picked up many times. This chain links TRBV28 with TRBJ2-7; TRBD1 aligns across 8 bases. Germline-derived CDR1 and CDR2 are MDHEN and SYDVKM. V trimming: 8 bases; J trimming: 2 bases; junction bases outside the gene matches: 5. CDR3 length: 13 amino acids. The CDR3 DNA sequence: TGTGCCAGCGGTGACAGGGGACCCTACGAGCAGTACTTC. This translates into CASGDRGPYEQYF.

This clonotype was observed a few times. The chain has TRBV20-1 and TRBJ2-7, with D maybe TRBD1 (5 bases). Per the germline V gene, CDR1 is DFQATT and CDR2 is SNEGSKA (reference sequence). This CDR3 contains 11 residues. V was cut by 5 bases and J by 6 bases, with 11 bases left in between. The CDR3 DNA sequence: TGCAGTGCTCGAAGGGGTCCCGAGCAGTACTTC. This codes for CSARRGPEQYF.

This clonotype was observed a handful of times. V and J are TRBV24-1 and TRBJ2-4; D assignment may be TRBD1 or TRBD2 (5 bases each). CDR1 and CDR2 from the germline V gene are KGHDR and SFDVKD. The V end lost 2 bases, the J end lost 6 bases, and 10 bases lay between the germline ends. The CDR3 extends over 14 amino acids. CDR3 DNA: TGTGCCACCAGTGATTGGGGGAATAGAAACATTCAGTACTTC. This translates into CATSDWGNRNIQYF.

This clonotype is medium-sized within its sample. This rearrangement joins TRBV18 to TRBJ2-7; D is perhaps TRBD1 or TRBD2 (5 bases each). Trimming shortened V by 11 bases and J by 2 bases, and 31 bases separated the two germline ends. The CDR3 has 18 residues. Germline assignment: CDR1 KGHSH and CDR2 LQKENI. The CDR3 here is CASSHYLWTRDGAYEQYF. The CDR3 DNA reads as TGTGCCTCCTCCCATTACCTATGGACCAGGGACGGAGCCTACGAGCAGTACTTC.

This clonotype appeared many times. This sequence joins TRBV29-1 and TRBJ1-5; D possibly corresponds to TRBD1 (6 bases). The CDR3 length is 13 residues. The V end was cut by 4 bases, the J end by 7 bases, with 14 bases between. The germline CDR1 and CDR2 sequences are SQVTM and ANQGSEA. The DNA for the CDR3 is TGCAGCGTTGGAGAACAGGGAGGACAGCCCCAGCATTTT. This sequence encodes CSVGEQGGQPQHF.

This clonotype is termed medium-sized. The V call is TRBV18, the J call TRBJ2-1; D not certain. The germline gives CDR1 KGHSH, CDR2 LQKENI. The CDR3 loop spans 15 amino acids. Trimming pared 6 bases from V and 2 bases from J, leaving 14 bases between. CDR3 residues: CASSPVFQAYNEQFF. The CDR3 DNA is TGTGCCAGCTCCCCCGTTTTTCAGGCCTACAATGAGCAGTTCTTC. Variable domain in full (rest from reference TRBV18 and TRBJ2-1): NAGVMQNPRHLVRRRGQEARLRCSPMKGHSHVYWYRQLPEEGLKFMVYLQKENIIDESGMPKERFSAEFPKEGPSILRIQQVVRGDSAAYFCASSPVFQAYNEQFFGPGTRLTVL.

This clonotype was picked up many times. This chain uses TRBV20-1 with TRBJ1-2; no reliable D call. The V and J ends lost 6 bases and 2 bases respectively, with 13 bases between them. This CDR3 is built from 13 residues. Germline assignment: CDR1 DFQATT and CDR2 SNEGSKA (reference sequence). In DNA, the CDR3 is TGCAGTGCGCGGGAAGGTCCCAACTATGGCTACACCTTC. Its translation: CSAREGPNYGYTF.

This clonotype is termed medium-sized. In DNA form, the CDR3 reads TGCGCCAGCAGCGCAGGACTAGCGGGAGACCCCTACAATGAGCAGTTCTTC. Protein: CASSAGLAGDPYNEQFF. The rearrangement joins TRBV5-1 to TRBJ2-1; 13 nucleotides align to TRBD2. Germline values: CDR1 SGHRS, CDR2 YFSETQ. V shed 4 bases and J 2 bases; nucleotides not matched to a gene: 6. The CDR3 is 17 residues long.

This chain joins TRBV6-2 or TRBV6-3 and TRBJ2-7, with 8 bases identical to TRBD2. Germline trimming cut 4 bases from V and 3 bases from J; bases unmatched to any gene: 8. The germline V gene encodes CDR1 MNHEY and CDR2 SVGEGT. There are 15 residues in the CDR3. The CDR3 spells CASSWGTSGVYEQYF. The CDR3 bases are TGTGCCAGCAGTTGGGGGACTAGTGGTGTCTACGAGCAGTACTTC.

This clonotype has ten or more counts. J is TRBJ2-7 and V is TRBV5-4, with D maybe TRBD2 (5 bases). The germline CDR1 and CDR2 sequences are SGHNT and YYREEE (reference sequence). The germline V and J ends were trimmed by 3 bases and 3 bases, with 13 bases remaining between them. This CDR3 is 14 amino acids long. The DNA of the CDR3 is TGTGCCAGCAGCTCCGGGAAACGGAACTACGAGCAGTACTTC. This translates into CASSSGKRNYEQYF.

The chain links TRBV28 to TRBJ1-1, with D unresolved. V lost 3 bases and J lost 0, with 11 bases in between. Germline assignment: CDR1 MDHEN and CDR2 SYDVKM. This CDR3 comprises 15 residues. This CDR3 is CASSFAQNMNTEAFF. The CDR3 DNA follows: TGTGCCAGCAGTTTCGCGCAGAACATGAACACTGAAGCTTTCTTT.

Judged by abundance, this clonotype is medium-sized. The CDR3 sequence is CASRRQGKIYGYTF. Written as DNA, the CDR3 is TGTGCCAGCAGACGACAGGGAAAGATCTATGGCTACACCTTC. V is TRBV6-6 and J is TRBJ1-2; 7 bases map to TRBD1. Looked up from germline, CDR1 is MNHNY and CDR2 is SVGAGI (reference sequence). The CDR3 covers 14 residues. The trim removed 6 bases at V and 4 bases at J, leaving 8 bases unmatched.

By share of the sample, this clonotype is medium-sized. The chain employs TRBV2 and TRBJ2-4; 11 bases are a match to TRBD2. This CDR3 region has 18 residues. Per germline, CDR1 SNHLY and CDR2 FYNNEI. The ends lost 3 bases at V and 0 bases at J; junction bases unmatched: 7. The DNA for the CDR3 is TGTGCCAGCAGTGAGGAACTAGCGGGGGACCTAGCCAAAAACATTCAGTACTTC. Protein product: CASSEELAGDLAKNIQYF. The full variable domain, completed using reference TRBV2 and TRBJ2-4, is EPEVTQTPSHQVTQMGQEVILRCVPISNHLYFYWYRQILGQKVEFLVSFYNNEISEKSEIFDDQFSVERPDGSNFTLKIRSTKLEDSAMYFCASSEELAGDLAKNIQYFGAGTRLSVL.

This clonotype is medium-sized in the sample. This chain uses TRBV27 with TRBJ2-3, with 8 bases identical to TRBD2. Trimming cost V 7 bases and J 2 bases; bases outside gene matches: 14. CDR3 length: 17 amino acids. Germline lookup yields CDR1 MNHEY and CDR2 SMNVEV (reference sequence). CDR3 DNA sequence: TGTGCCAGCATTCCCACAGCGGGGGCTTTAGACACAGATACGCAGTATTTT. Amino acids: CASIPTAGALDTDTQYF.

This clonotype was counted a few times. The chain joins TRBV7-2 to TRBJ2-2, with 8 bases that match TRBD2. Trimming removed 6 bases from V and 0 bases from J; junction bases left unmatched: 6. The CDR3 covers 16 residues. In germline, CDR1 is SGHTA, CDR2 FQGNSA. The CDR3 DNA sequence: TGTGCCAGCAGTCTTATAGCGGGGACGAACACCGGGGAGCTGTTTTTT. Its translation: CASSLIAGTNTGELFF.

This clonotype is medium-sized (0.01 to 0.1%) within its sample. V and J are TRBV6-2 or TRBV6-3 and TRBJ2-1; D is perhaps TRBD2 (7 bases). The germline CDR1 and CDR2 sequences are MNHEY and SVGEGT. The length of the CDR3 is 15 residues. V was trimmed by 5 bases and J by 7 bases, leaving 18 bases between them. The CDR3 nucleotides read TGTGCCAGCAGTCTTACAGGGAGGGTAAAAAATGAGCAGTTCTTC. It translates to CASSLTGRVKNEQFF.

The chain couples TRBV18 to TRBJ2-3; 10 nucleotides align to TRBD2. This CDR3 comprises 17 residues. Trimming removed 3 bases from V and 2 bases from J; junction bases left unmatched: 8. Germline V CDR1 and CDR2: KGHSH, LQKENI. The DNA of the CDR3 is TGTGCCAGCTCACCTGCTAGCGGGAGCGGCTACACAGATACGCAGTATTTT. Translation: CASSPASGSGYTDTQYF.

In its sample, this clonotype ranks as medium-sized (0.01 to 0.1%). The chain links TRBV28 to TRBJ1-5; 8 bases fit TRBD1. Germline CDR1 reads MDHEN; CDR2 reads SYDVKM. Trimming at V came to 6 bases and at J to 3 bases, leaving 10 bases not matched to a gene. This CDR3 has 16 amino acids. The CDR3 loop is CASSRIDRGFNQPQHF. The CDR3 DNA follows: TGTGCCAGCAGCAGAATAGACAGGGGATTCAATCAGCCCCAGCATTTT.

In this sample, this clonotype turned up a few times. The chain employs TRBV9 and TRBJ2-7; weak D call: TRBD1 (6 bases). Trimming took 0 bases from V and 0 from J, leaving 10 bases between them. CDR3 length: 15 residues. Germline CDR1 reads SGDLS; CDR2 reads YYNGEE. CDR3 DNA: TGTGCCAGCAGCGTAGGGGACACCGCCTCCTACGAGCAGTACTTC. This translates into CASSVGDTASYEQYF. The full variable domain, with the rest looked up from reference TRBV9 and TRBJ2-7, is DSGVTQTPKHLITATGQRVTLRCSPRSGDLSVYWYQQSLDQGLQFLIQYYNGEERAKGNILERFSAQQFPDLHSELNLSSLELGDSALYFCASSVGDTASYEQYFGPGTRLTVT.